Listed below are T cell receptor beta chains from one sample, sequenced in a study of blood T cells in healthy people across ages. TCRdb independently ran MiXCR on the 5' RACE reads; one entry per CDR3 protein. The table lists hundreds of thousands of distinct CDR3 sequences, around a quarter of them singletons. These data are also associated with another study on T cells of mothers and their children.

What was sequenced was blood. The receptors were gathered from a boy aged 2 to 10 in good health. CDR3s include the opening cysteine and the closing phenylalanine or tryptophan. Fields, in order: V gene, J gene, CDR3 length, clone size, D gene, CDR3 DNA, CDR3 protein. A D gene is named only where the DNA matches it firmly. Part of the rows lack a size; the others show once, few, many or a class for expanded clones.

TRBV10-3	TRBJ2-7	15	-	TRBD1	TGTGCCATCAGTGATCAGGACAGGGGGGTGGAAGAGCAGTACTTC	CAISDQDRGVEEQYF
TRBV4-3	TRBJ1-2	14	-	-	TGCGCCAGCAGCCAAGACTCGGGAAACTATGGCTACACCTTC	CASSQDSGNYGYTF
TRBV25-1	TRBJ2-4	15	few	TRBD1	TGTGCCAGCAGTGAATCAGGGGGCGCGGGGAACATTCAGTACTTC	CASSESGGAGNIQYF
TRBV6-1	TRBJ2-7	17	few	TRBD1	TGTGCCAGCAGCCCGATACCCTACCGGGACAGGGCGGCCGAGCAGTACTTC	CASSPIPYRDRAAEQYF
TRBV4-3	TRBJ2-7	16	-	-	TGCGCCAGCAGCCAAGCCAGCGGACAAAGCTCCTACGAGCAGTACTTC	CASSQASGQSSYEQYF
TRBV4-1	TRBJ1-5	16	-	-	TGCGCCAGCAGCCAAGAACCGGCCGGGAGCAATCAGCCCCAGCATTTT	CASSQEPAGSNQPQHF
TRBV20-1	TRBJ2-5	13	-	-	TGCAGTGCTAGGTACCCGGAACAAGAGACCCAGTACTTC	CSARYPEQETQYF
TRBV12-3/TRBV12-4	TRBJ1-5	13	few	-	TGTGCCAGCAGTCTAGGGTCAGATCAGCCCCAGCATTTT	CASSLGSDQPQHF
TRBV20-1	TRBJ2-2	18	few	TRBD1	TGCAGTGCTAGACAACGGATGATGACAGGGATGGGAACCGGGGAGCTGTTTTTT	CSARQRMMTGMGTGELFF
TRBV12-3/TRBV12-4	TRBJ2-1	16	-	-	TGTGCCAGCAGTGAGGGGGGGGGGAGCTCCTACAATGAGCAGTTCTTC	CASSEGGGSSYNEQFF
TRBV24-1	TRBJ1-1	18	many	-	TGTGCCACCAGTGATCCCATCTATTTGGCTCCCATGAACACTGAAGCTTTCTTT	CATSDPIYLAPMNTEAFF
TRBV4-2	TRBJ1-1	15	few	-	TGTGCCAGCAGCCAAGATCGAACAGAGAACACTGAAGCTTTCTTT	CASSQDRTENTEAFF
TRBV7-2	TRBJ1-2	12	-	-	TGTGCCAGCAGCTTAGGGAACCACGGCTACACCTTC	CASSLGNHGYTF
TRBV2	TRBJ2-1	17	-	TRBD2	TGTGCCAGCAGCCCAAGATTCAGACTAGCGGGATACAATGAGCAGTTCTTC	CASSPRFRLAGYNEQFF
TRBV4-1	TRBJ2-2	16	few	-	TGCGCCAGCAGCCAAGTGGGGGCATCGAACACCGGGGAGCTGTTTTTT	CASSQVGASNTGELFF
TRBV5-1	TRBJ1-2	14	few	-	TGCGCCAGCAGCTCAAACGGGCCTCTCTATGGCTACACCTTC	CASSSNGPLYGYTF
TRBV6-5	TRBJ2-5	15	few	-	TGTGCCAGCAGTCTTCGCACAGGGAAAGGAGAGACCCAGTACTTC	CASSLRTGKGETQYF
TRBV11-3	TRBJ2-1	16	-	-	TGTGCCAGCAGCTTAAGGGGGGATAGCTCCTACAATGAGCAGTTCTTC	CASSLRGDSSYNEQFF